This T cell receptor (beta chain) stems from a study of T cells in women clearing cervical HPV infection. Background on the study: Controls gave blood once infection was undetectable; cases at lesion identification. Notes on the study in general: Effector/memory and HPV-specific T cells were not isolated, and association timing is unknown. Repertoire richness, not evenness, was significantly elevated in CIN3+ cases versus controls.

Using immunoSEQ multiplex PCR, the repertoire was profiled, and TCRdb retains in-frame clones only, with some absent. This sample's clone table lists about 22,000 clones. The germline V gene has CDR1 SGHAT and CDR2 FQNNGV. V lost 3 bases and J 6 bases, leaving 10 bases between the germline ends. The CDR3 runs to 13 residues. On this clone itself: The antigen remains undetermined. The CDR3 end lies 3 residues beyond the end of the read and is filled in from the germline J gene.

V and J are TRBV11-2 and TRBJ2-3; no clear D. The clonotype originates from a woman aged 18-70 years with a cervical HPV16 infection that either progressed to CIN3+ or cleared (not recorded which). Sequenced: blood buffy coat. The part of the CDR3 DNA that was read is TGTGCCAGCAGCTTGAGCGCGTGGGATACG. Translating gives CASSLSAWDT. The full CDR3 protein is CASSLSAWDTQYF.